These 27 T cell receptor beta chains were sequenced from one sample in a study of identical twins. TCRdb reanalysed the 5' RACE reads using MiXCR and keeps one entry per CDR3 protein. The data show 500,000 to 650,000 distinct CDR3 sequences, roughly 7.2% seen once. In addition, the sample was reused for a study of yellow fever vaccine responses in identical twins.

The specimen was PBMCs. These receptors all stem from a young woman in good health.

This clonotype has just a few counts. In DNA form, the CDR3 reads TGTGCCAGCAGTGAAAAGGGGTTAGACAGGGAGCAGTACTTC. Protein: CASSEKGLDREQYF. The rearrangement joins TRBV25-1 to TRBJ2-7; a possible D gene is TRBD1 (6 bases). V was pared by 2 bases and J by 7 bases, with 15 bases between. This CDR3 has 14 amino acids. Per the germline V gene, CDR1 is MGHDK and CDR2 is SYGVNS.

This clonotype was seen at least ten times. The chain uses TRBV28 and TRBJ1-1; 7 nucleotides align to TRBD1. Germline V gene lookup returns CDR1 MDHEN and CDR2 SYDVKM. This CDR3 is 11 amino acids long. V shed 4 bases and J 8 bases; nucleotides not matched to a gene: 1. The CDR3 reads CASSSDREAFF. DNA for the CDR3: TGTGCCAGCAGTTCGGACAGGGAAGCTTTCTTT.

This clonotype has only a few counts. The chain's CDR3 is CATSRDQGGETQYF. DNA for the CDR3: TGTGCCACCAGCAGAGATCAGGGAGGAGAGACCCAGTACTTC. The chain is built from TRBV15 and TRBJ2-5, with a weak D call TRBD2 (6 bases). The germline gives CDR1 LNHNV, CDR2 YYDKDF (reference sequence). Trimming cost V 0 bases and J 4 bases, with 9 bases left between them. The CDR3 length is 14 residues.

This clonotype has a handful of counts. J is TRBJ2-2 and V is TRBV24-1; 8 nucleotides line up with TRBD2. V was pared by 5 bases and J by 4 bases, with 8 bases of the junction left unmatched. Germline loops: CDR1 KGHDR, CDR2 SFDVKD. The CDR3 loop spans 16 amino acids. DNA for the CDR3: TGTGCCACCAGTGCTGTATCCGGGAGGGGCACCGGGGAGCTGTTTTTT. Its translation is CATSAVSGRGTGELFF.

V is TRBV20-1 and J is TRBJ2-5; the D gene is possibly TRBD1 (5 bases). CDR1 is DFQATT and CDR2 is SNEGSKA in the germline V gene (reference sequence). The CDR3 loop spans 15 amino acids. Trimming shortened V by 6 bases and J by 2 bases, and 19 bases separated the two germline ends. CDR3 protein: CSADDLRGKQETQYF. DNA for the CDR3: TGCAGTGCGGACGACTTAAGGGGAAAGCAAGAGACCCAGTACTTC.

This clonotype was seen ten or more times. The genes are TRBV5-1 and TRBJ2-7, with TRBD2 matching over 10 bases. The CDR3 consists of 13 residues. After removal of 5 bases from V and 5 bases from J, the junction contained 4 bases not matched to a gene. Looked up from germline, CDR1 is SGHRS and CDR2 is YFSETQ. In DNA form, the CDR3 reads TGCGCCAGCAGAGCGGGAGGGCCGAACGAGCAGTACTTC. Its protein is CASRAGGPNEQYF.

The genes are TRBV29-1 and TRBJ2-5; 9 bases are shared with TRBD1. The CDR3 runs 14 residues. The V and J ends lost 4 bases and 2 bases, in that order; junction bases with no gene match: 5. Germline-derived CDR1 and CDR2 are SQVTM and ANQGSEA. In DNA, the CDR3 is TGCAGCGTTGCCGGGACAGGGAATCAAGAGACCCAGTACTTC. Residues: CSVAGTGNQETQYF.

This clonotype was seen only a few times. The V gene is TRBV6-5, the J gene TRBJ1-1, with TRBD1 identical over 7 bases. CDR3 length equals 14 residues. V lost 6 bases to trimming and J lost 7 bases; unmatched junction nucleotides: 11. From germline, CDR1 is MNHEY and CDR2 SVGAGI. The CDR3 spells CASSLDRENGEAFF. CDR3 DNA: TGTGCCAGCAGCTTAGACAGGGAGAATGGTGAAGCTTTCTTT.

The rearrangement links TRBV11-3 to TRBJ2-7; D uncertain. Per germline, CDR1 SGHNT and CDR2 YENEEA. The CDR3 spans 14 residues. Trimming shortened V by 0 bases and J by 9 bases, and 15 bases separated the two germline ends. CDR3 region: CASSLDTAGHGQYF. The CDR3 region has the DNA TGTGCCAGCAGCTTAGATACGGCAGGTCACGGGCAGTACTTC. Full variable domain (rest looked up from reference TRBV11-3 and TRBJ2-7): EAGVVQSPRYKIIEKKQPVAFWCNPISGHNTLYWYLQNLGQGPELLIRYENEEAVDDSQLPKDRFSAERLKGVDSTLKIQPAELGDSAVYLCASSLDTAGHGQYFGPGTRLTVT.

The gene calls are TRBV20-1 and TRBJ2-7, with a possible D match to TRBD2 (5 bases). Germline V gene sequence: CDR1 DFQATT, CDR2 SNEGSKA (reference sequence). V shed 6 bases and J shed 2 bases, with 8 bases lying between them. The CDR3 contains 11 residues. The CDR3 sequence is CSATRTYEQYF. The CDR3 DNA reads TGCAGTGCCACTAGGACCTACGAGCAGTACTTC.

The table lists this clonotype with many counts. The chain carries TRBV3-1 and TRBJ1-2; no definite D call. The CDR3 is made up of 11 amino acids. The germline V and J ends were trimmed by 8 bases and 2 bases, with 6 bases remaining between them. CDR1 LGHDT and CDR2 YNNKEL come from the germline V gene (reference sequence). CDR3 bases: TGTGCCAGCTTTACAAACTATGGCTACACCTTC. Its translation: CASFTNYGYTF.

This clonotype appeared many times. The chain recombines TRBV2 with TRBJ2-1; 7 bases align to TRBD2. Germline-derived CDR1 and CDR2 are SNHLY and FYNNEI. The junction had 9 bases not matched to a gene; V was cut back by 10 bases and J by 0 bases. The CDR3 loop spans 15 amino acids. The CDR3 DNA reads as TGTGCCACCCCTAGCGGAAACAGCTCCTACAATGAGCAGTTCTTC. Amino acid sequence: CATPSGNSSYNEQFF.

V usage is TRBV5-1 and J usage is TRBJ2-7; D is unclear. Germline-derived CDR1 and CDR2 are SGHRS and YFSETQ. CDR3 length: 15 amino acids. V was cut by 3 bases and J by 0 bases, with 13 bases left in between. The CDR3 DNA follows: TGCGCCAGCAGCTCGGGTAGGATGCCCTCCTACGAGCAGTACTTC. Amino acid sequence: CASSSGRMPSYEQYF. The entire variable domain, with the rest obtained from reference TRBV5-1 and TRBJ2-7, is as follows: KAGVTQTPRYLIKTRGQQVTLSCSPISGHRSVSWYQQTPGQGLQFLFEYFSETQRNKGNFPGRFSGRQFSNSRSEMNVSTLELGDSALYLCASSSGRMPSYEQYFGPGTRLTVT.

This clonotype was picked up many times. The chain uses TRBV28 and TRBJ2-1, with 15 bases identical to TRBD2. The V and J ends lost 6 bases and 3 bases, in that order; junction bases with no gene match: 12. Germline V gives CDR1 MDHEN, CDR2 SYDVKM. CDR3 length: 19 residues. DNA of the CDR3: TGTGCCAGCAGAACTCGCCCAGGGACTAGCGGGAGGATCTACAATGAGCAGTTCTTC. Its protein product is CASRTRPGTSGRIYNEQFF.

This clonotype occurred a few times. The rearrangement uses TRBV5-1 and TRBJ2-2; weak D call: TRBD2 (6 bases). The CDR3 covers 16 residues. Between the trimmed V and J ends, which lost 4 bases and 5 bases, there was a span of 18 bases. CDR1 is SGHRS and CDR2 is YFSETQ in the germline V gene. The DNA of the CDR3 is TGCGCCAGCAGCACCCGCGGAGGGGATAATACCGGGGAGCTGTTTTTT. Translated: CASSTRGGDNTGELFF. The full variable domain, rest sourced from reference TRBV5-1 and TRBJ2-2, is KAGVTQTPRYLIKTRGQQVTLSCSPISGHRSVSWYQQTPGQGLQFLFEYFSETQRNKGNFPGRFSGRQFSNSRSEMNVSTLELGDSALYLCASSTRGGDNTGELFFGEGSRLTVL.

Many counts were recorded for this clonotype. The V call is TRBV24-1, the J call TRBJ2-5, with D perhaps given as TRBD1 or TRBD2 (5 bases each). Germline V CDR1 and CDR2: KGHDR, SFDVKD. V was clipped by 3 bases and J by 2 bases, with 12 bases between them. CDR3 length: 15 residues. DNA for the CDR3: TGTGCCACCAGTGATCCCCCGGGACGACAAGAGACCCAGTACTTC. Translation gives CATSDPPGRQETQYF.

This clonotype was observed a few times. V usage is TRBV15 and J usage is TRBJ1-1; D might be TRBD1 (5 bases). There are 14 residues in the CDR3. The V end lost 8 bases, the J end lost 1 base, and 14 bases lay between the germline ends. CDR1 is LNHNV and CDR2 is YYDKDF in the germline V gene (reference sequence). The chain's CDR3 is CATFSGAWNTEAFF. The CDR3 nucleotides read TGTGCCACCTTTAGCGGGGCCTGGAACACTGAAGCTTTCTTT.

The rearrangement joins TRBV7-2 to TRBJ2-7; possibly TRBD2 for D (7 bases). V was shortened by 5 bases and J by 10 bases, with 21 bases between the two germline ends. Germline V gene sequence: CDR1 SGHTA, CDR2 FQGNSA. The CDR3 spans 14 residues. CDR3 nucleotide sequence: TGTGCCAGCAGCCCCGGGACAAGAGCGGGGCCTCAGTACTTC. Translated: CASSPGTRAGPQYF.

The chain joins TRBV2 to TRBJ2-7, with D perhaps TRBD1 (5 bases). V shed 6 bases and J shed 2 bases, with 11 bases lying between them. Germline CDR1 SNHLY, CDR2 FYNNEI. CDR3 length equals 13 residues. CDR3 loop: CASRPTATYEQYV. For the CDR3, the DNA is TGTGCCAGCAGGCCGACAGCGACCTACGAGCAGTACGTC.

In this sample, this clonotype turned up many times. This chain uses TRBV6-7 with TRBJ1-2; D call uncertain. TRBV6-7 is an ORF for which the function is uncertain. The CDR3 loop spans 11 amino acids. Trimming pared 2 bases from V and 4 bases from J, leaving 2 bases between. This CDR3 is CASSYSYGYTF. The CDR3 region has the DNA TGTGCCAGCAGTTACAGCTATGGCTACACCTTC.

For the CDR3, the DNA is TGCGCCAGCAGCCAAGACTGGCCCGGAACGAATAATAATGAAAAACTGTTTTTT. Protein: CASSQDWPGTNNNEKLFF. The chain is built from TRBV4-1 and TRBJ1-4; D call uncertain. CDR3 length: 18 residues. Between the trimmed V and J ends, which lost 0 bases and 4 bases, there was a span of 18 bases. CDR1 and CDR2 from the germline V gene are MGHRA and YSYEKL.

The CDR3 coding sequence is TGTGCCAGCACTCAGGGGATCTACAATGAGCAGTTCTTC. Translation: CASTQGIYNEQFF. The chain couples TRBV6-6 to TRBJ2-1, with D possibly matching TRBD1 (6 bases). The CDR3 loop spans 13 amino acids. CDR1 and CDR2 (germline): MNHNY, SVGAGI (reference sequence). Trimming removed 7 bases from V and 3 bases from J, with 10 bases in between.

This clonotype was counted many times. This chain connects TRBV29-1 to TRBJ1-5, with D tentatively TRBD1 (5 bases). V was cut by 4 bases and J by 0 bases, with 13 bases left in between. This CDR3 is built from 15 residues. Germline CDR1 is SQVTM and CDR2 is ANQGSEA. In DNA form, the CDR3 reads TGCAGCGTTGTCGCGGGGGGTTCTAGCAATCAGCCCCAGCATTTT. Its protein product is CSVVAGGSSNQPQHF.

In this sample, this clonotype turned up many times. The genes are TRBV4-2 and TRBJ1-2; D gene uncertain. V lost 0 bases and J lost 8, with 4 bases in between. The CDR3 runs 11 residues. Germline loops: CDR1 LGHNA, CDR2 YNFKEQ. The CDR3 sequence: CASSQERGYTF. The CDR3 region has the DNA TGTGCCAGCAGCCAAGAGAGGGGCTACACCTTC.

V and J are TRBV7-8 and TRBJ2-2; the D gene is possibly TRBD1 (5 bases). CDR3 length: 14 amino acids. Germline V gives CDR1 SGHVS, CDR2 FQNEAQ. V dropped 4 bases and J dropped 6 bases, with 12 bases sitting between them. The DNA for the CDR3 is TGTGCCAGCAGCTATCACAGGATTTCCGGGGAGCTGTTTTTT. This sequence encodes CASSYHRISGELFF.

This clonotype appeared once. A clone one base away is much larger, so this may be a read error. This chain links TRBV7-9 with TRBJ2-1; TRBD1 aligns across 10 bases. After removal of 2 bases from V and 5 bases from J, the junction contained 6 bases not matched to a gene. The CDR3 length is 16 residues. Per germline, CDR1 SEHNR and CDR2 FQNEAQ (reference sequence). CDR3 protein: CASSLITGTGDNEQFF. In DNA, the CDR3 is TGTGCCAGCAGCTTAATCACCGGGACAGGGGACAATGAGCAGTTCTTC.

The table lists this clonotype with many counts. The rearrangement links TRBV16 to TRBJ1-1, with D possibly TRBD1 on 5 matching bases. Per germline, CDR1 KGHSY and CDR2 FQNENV. The CDR3 length is 15 residues. V was cut by 2 bases and J by 4 bases, with 14 bases left in between. CDR3 bases: TGTGCCAGCAGCCAACTGCGGGGGATGGGCACTGAAGCTTTCTTT. This sequence encodes CASSQLRGMGTEAFF.